This record concerns one TCR beta chain sequence. Its cognate antigen is unknown. Measured with immunoSEQ multiplex PCR; TCRdb has only the in-frame clones, and not every one. This table has some 70,000 clones, roughly 89% appearing once. The sample is drawn from a study of OX40 agonist ivuxolimab in advanced cancers. As for the study in general: Patients were dosed with the agonistic anti-OX40 (CD134) antibody ivuxolimab. In three patients, partial responses were observed, one with hepatocellular carcinoma and two with cutaneous melanoma.

Trimming left V 5 bases short and J 0 bases short, with 8 bases between. This CDR3 contains 14 residues. Germline V CDR1 and CDR2: SGHVS, FNYEAQ. Study outcomes and limitations: CD8+ T cells showed, on average, more clonal expansion than CD4+ cells. Clonal expansion by week 6 occurred in CD4+ and CD8+ blood T cells (at 0.1 to 3.0 mg/kg).

This specimen was CD4+ or CD8+ T cells sorted from blood, taken in a trial of the OX40 agonist ivuxolimab. The sequence derives from an adult with an advanced solid tumor such as melanoma, head and neck, liver or kidney cancer. V gene TRBV7-6 combines with J gene TRBJ1-3; D is ambiguous. The CDR3 DNA is TGTGCCAGCAGCGAGGGTAGCTCTGGAAACACCATATATTTT. Translated, it gives CASSEGSSGNTIYF.